Following are 14 T cell receptor beta chains from one sample sequenced in a study of T cells after yellow fever vaccination. MiXCR, applied by TCRdb to the 5' RACE reads, yields one record per CDR3 protein. The sample includes about 30,000 distinct CDR3 sequences, 4.4% seen only once; the top ten take 40% to 55%. The sequenced sample was CD8+ T cells sorted from PBMCs, obtained 5 days after the yellow fever booster vaccination. The source is a man aged 25-45 years who received the YFV17D yellow fever vaccine.

This clonotype was seen repeatedly, ten times or more. This chain uses TRBV12-3 or TRBV12-4 with TRBJ2-2; 12 positions match TRBD2. This CDR3 spans 15 amino acids. V lost 7 bases to trimming and J lost 9 bases; unmatched junction nucleotides: 9. CDR3 coding DNA: TGTGCCAGCACCACGGGGACTAGCGGGCGGAGGGAGCTGTTTTTT. Its protein is CASTTGTSGRRELFF.

In its sample, this clonotype was seen many times. The chain links TRBV12-3 or TRBV12-4 to TRBJ2-7; D is undetermined. Trimming removed 2 bases at V and 7 bases at J, with 15 bases between. This CDR3 is built from 14 residues. The DNA for the CDR3 is TGTGCCAGCAGTTTAAGTGTGGGCACGCAGGAGCAGTACTTC. Protein: CASSLSVGTQEQYF.

This clonotype came up many times. This chain connects TRBV4-3 to TRBJ2-2, with 8 bases fitting TRBD1. The germline gives CDR1 LGHNA, CDR2 YSLEER. Trimming at V came to 3 bases and at J to 5 bases, leaving 5 bases not matched to a gene. CDR3 size: 15 residues. CDR3 sequence reads: CASSHARTGTGELFF. For the CDR3, the DNA is TGCGCCAGCAGCCACGCTAGGACAGGGACCGGGGAGCTGTTTTTT.

The sample holds many counts of this clonotype. The chain joins TRBV7-2 to TRBJ2-2, with D tentatively TRBD2 (6 bases). The V gene lost 7 bases and the J gene lost 2 bases, with 11 bases spanning the gap. Germline values: CDR1 SGHTA, CDR2 FQGNSA. This CDR3 is 14 amino acids long. CDR3 nucleotide sequence: TGTGCCAGCACCACCGGGACTAACACCGGGGAGCTGTTTTTT. Its translation: CASTTGTNTGELFF. The full variable domain, rest sourced from reference TRBV7-2 and TRBJ2-2, is GAGVSQSPSNKVTEKGKDVELRCDPISGHTALYWYRQSLGQGLEFLIYFQGNSAPDKSGLPSDRFSAERTGGSVSTLTIQRTQQEDSAVYLCASTTGTNTGELFFGEGSRLTVL.

This clonotype has ten or more counts. This chain uses TRBV5-1 with TRBJ2-5; the D is unclear. The CDR3 runs 15 residues. CDR1 and CDR2 (germline): SGHRS, YFSETQ. V lost 2 bases, J lost 2 bases, and 13 bases lay in between. The CDR3 region is CASSLGGNTQETQYF. The CDR3 DNA sequence: TGCGCCAGCAGCTTAGGTGGAAACACTCAAGAGACCCAGTACTTC. The full variable domain, its missing parts supplied by reference TRBV5-1 and TRBJ2-5, is KAGVTQTPRYLIKTRGQQVTLSCSPISGHRSVSWYQQTPGQGLQFLFEYFSETQRNKGNFPGRFSGRQFSNSRSEMNVSTLELGDSALYLCASSLGGNTQETQYFGPGTRLLVL.

This clonotype was seen ten or more times. The chain employs TRBV3-1 and TRBJ2-2; 10 positions match TRBD2. CDR3 length: 15 amino acids. J gave up 3 bases and V 4 bases, and 2 bases lay outside the gene matches. Per the germline V gene, CDR1 is LGHDT and CDR2 is YNNKEL (reference sequence). CDR3: CASSPGTSDTGELFF. The DNA of the CDR3 is TGTGCCAGCAGCCCCGGGACTAGCGACACCGGGGAGCTGTTTTTT.

This clonotype occurred many times. The chain has TRBV24-1 and TRBJ2-2; 8 bases fit TRBD1. The trim removed 6 bases at V and 3 bases at J, leaving 5 bases unmatched. The length of the CDR3 is 15 residues. From germline, CDR1 is KGHDR and CDR2 SFDVKD. The CDR3 sequence is CATSKQGVDTGELFF. The CDR3 DNA is TGTGCCACCAGTAAACAGGGGGTCGACACCGGGGAGCTGTTTTTT.

In its sample, this clonotype was seen many times. This chain uses TRBV6-5 with TRBJ2-7; D is possibly TRBD1 (5 bases). Germline V CDR1 and CDR2: MNHEY, SVGAGI. Trimming took 5 bases from V and 7 from J, leaving 21 bases between them. The CDR3 is 15 residues long. CDR3 region: CASSTPQGSVEEQYF. The CDR3 DNA follows: TGTGCCAGCAGTACCCCCCAGGGTTCGGTGGAGGAGCAGTACTTC.

This clonotype was picked up many times. The CDR3 region is CASTPGLTSDEQYF. The CDR3 coding sequence is TGCGCCAGCACCCCGGGGCTAACCAGCGACGAGCAGTACTTC. V is TRBV5-1 and J is TRBJ2-7; D is possibly TRBD1 or TRBD2 (5 bases each). The germline V and J ends were trimmed by 6 bases and 5 bases, with 18 bases remaining between them. Germline CDR1 reads SGHRS; CDR2 reads YFSETQ. This CDR3 comprises 14 residues.

This clonotype was detected ten times or more. The rearrangement joins TRBV25-1 to TRBJ2-5, with D possibly matching TRBD2 (6 bases). Germline V CDR1 and CDR2: MGHDK, SYGVNS. This CDR3 is built from 15 residues. The V end lost 2 bases, the J end lost 2 bases, and 12 bases lay between the germline ends. As DNA, the CDR3 is TGTGCCAGCAGTGAAACCGCGGGGAGGCAAGAGACCCAGTACTTC. Amino acid sequence: CASSETAGRQETQYF.

Many counts were recorded for this clonotype. Here the CDR3 reads CASSSRENTEAFF. In nucleotides, the CDR3 is TGTGCCAGCAGCTCCAGGGAGAACACTGAAGCTTTCTTT. This rearrangement joins TRBV7-9 to TRBJ1-1; TRBD1 is a possible D gene (5 bases). The CDR3 covers 13 residues. Trimming left V 4 bases short and J 1 base short, with 7 bases between. Per germline, CDR1 SEHNR and CDR2 FQNEAQ (reference sequence).

This clonotype came up many times. The genes are TRBV2 and TRBJ2-2; 9 positions match TRBD2. Trimming cost V 5 bases and J 5 bases; bases outside gene matches: 9. The V gene's germline CDR1 is SNHLY and CDR2 FYNNEI. CDR3 length equals 16 residues. Written as DNA, the CDR3 is TGTGCCAGCAGTCCTAATAGCGGGAGATGGACCGGGGAGCTGTTTTTT. Its protein is CASSPNSGRWTGELFF.

The table lists this clonotype with many counts. CDR3 sequence: CASSPVGGAKNIQYF. The CDR3, as DNA: TGCGCCAGCAGCCCAGTGGGGGGGGCCAAAAACATTCAGTACTTC. The chain links TRBV4-3 to TRBJ2-4, with TRBD2 matching over 7 bases. Germline CDR1 LGHNA, CDR2 YSLEER. With 4 bases clipped from V and 1 base from J, the junction kept 4 bases outside the gene matches. The CDR3 spans 15 residues.

This clonotype was detected many times. The V and J genes are TRBV7-7 and TRBJ2-2; D gene unclear. The CDR3 contains 13 residues. V lost 1 base and J 7 bases, leaving 7 bases between the germline ends. Per germline, CDR1 SSHAT and CDR2 FNYEAQ (reference sequence). The CDR3 is CASSLVDGGELFF. Here the CDR3 DNA reads TGTGCCAGCAGCTTAGTTGATGGCGGGGAGCTGTTTTTT.